The 21 T cell receptor beta chains presented below share a single source sample, sequenced in a study of T cells in Graves' hyperthyroidism and ophthalmopathy (dated by TCRdb to the late 2010s). Library construction relied on multiplex PCR. Data came from an Illumina HiSeq 2000. The TCR beta CDR3 regions were amplified from RNA transcripts. The TCR CDR3 was subjected to a first round of RT-PCR using the HTBI primer set and the Qiagen OneStep RT-PCR kit. TCRdb's own reprocessing of the public reads used fastp at Q25 and MiXCR and kept productive beta chains. Each entry is one CDR3 protein sequence, shown with its most common DNA and genes. Counted in this sample were 450,000 to 700,000 distinct CDR3 sequences; just over 45% of them appeared once. In total, the top ten clones hold around 19% of the sample. The sample taken for sequencing was peripheral blood or thyroid tissue (not recorded which). The receptors here all came from an adult woman with Graves' disease, either hyperthyroidism or ophthalmopathy (not recorded which).

This clonotype was observed once. The junction and the germline gene differ at one end; a read error may be behind it. The V gene is TRBV6-1, the J gene TRBJ1-2; D unclear. The CDR3 runs 8 residues. CDR1 is MNHNS and CDR2 is SASEGT in the germline V gene. CDR3 in amino acids: CASSYGPF. The CDR3 nucleotides read TGTGCCAGCAGTTACGGGCCCTTC.

This clonotype was recorded many times. For the CDR3, the DNA is TGTGCCAGCAGCTTGGGCCGGACAGCACCCAATCAGCCCCAGCATTTT. It translates to CASSLGRTAPNQPQHF. The chain uses TRBV11-3 and TRBJ1-5; tentative D call: TRBD1 (6 bases). With 3 bases removed from V and 3 bases from J, the gap between germline ends came to 15 bases. Germline CDR1 and CDR2: SGHNT and YENEEA. CDR3 length equals 16 residues.

In its sample, this clonotype was seen many times. The J gene is TRBJ2-5, the V gene TRBV12-3 or TRBV12-4, with a possible D match to TRBD2 (6 bases). The CDR3 is made up of 16 amino acids. With 6 bases removed from V and 3 bases from J, the gap between germline ends came to 20 bases. The CDR3 DNA is TGTGCCAGCAGCTTCGCGCTCGGGACTGAGAAAGAGACCCAGTACTTC. Its protein is CASSFALGTEKETQYF.

This clonotype appeared many times. This chain links TRBV5-1 with TRBJ1-2; D is unresolved. Trimming stripped 2 bases from V and 8 bases from J, with 13 bases between. The CDR3 length is 13 residues. CDR1 is SGHRS, CDR2 YFSETQ, per germline. The CDR3 coding sequence is TGCGCCAGCAGCTTCGACGGAGCGGGGGGCTACACCTTC. This sequence encodes CASSFDGAGGYTF. The whole variable domain, remainder taken from reference TRBV5-1 and TRBJ1-2, is KAGVTQTPRYLIKTRGQQVTLSCSPISGHRSVSWYQQTPGQGLQFLFEYFSETQRNKGNFPGRFSGRQFSNSRSEMNVSTLELGDSALYLCASSFDGAGGYTFGSGTRLTVV.

V is TRBV29-1 and J is TRBJ2-2, with D possibly called TRBD1 or TRBD2 (6 bases each). Germline values: CDR1 SQVTM, CDR2 ANQGSEA. The CDR3 consists of 16 residues. With 1 base removed from V and 2 bases from J, the gap between germline ends came to 14 bases. The CDR3 here is CSVEGKEGVNTGELFF. CDR3 sequence (DNA): TGCAGCGTTGAAGGGAAGGAGGGGGTCAACACCGGGGAGCTGTTTTTT.

This clonotype was counted between two and nine times. The chain joins TRBV29-1 to TRBJ2-4; the D is unclear. Trimming pared 5 bases from V and 8 bases from J, leaving 7 bases between. Looked up from germline, CDR1 is SQVTM and CDR2 is ANQGSEA. The CDR3 runs 10 residues. The CDR3 DNA follows: TGCAGCGTTAAGTTAGACATTCAGTACTTC. Its translation: CSVKLDIQYF.

This clonotype appeared a single time. The V call is TRBV5-1, the J call TRBJ2-5, with 12 bases that match TRBD2. There are 17 residues in the CDR3. Per the germline V gene, CDR1 is SGHRS and CDR2 is YFSETQ. V lost 4 bases and J lost 0; bases outside the gene matches: 7. CDR3 residues: CASSPGGLAGNQETQYF. Here the CDR3 DNA reads TGCGCCAGCAGCCCCGGCGGACTAGCGGGGAACCAAGAGACCCAGTACTTC.

This clonotype was seen a handful of times. The genes are TRBV6-1 and TRBJ1-3; no clear D gene. The germline gives CDR1 MNHNS, CDR2 SASEGT. This CDR3 has 15 residues. Between the trimmed V and J ends, which lost 5 bases and 0 bases, there was a span of 11 bases. The CDR3 sequence: CASSLGGFSGNTIYF. In DNA form, the CDR3 reads TGTGCCAGCAGTCTGGGCGGGTTCTCTGGAAACACCATATATTTT.

This clonotype was detected many times. The chain is built from TRBV2 and TRBJ2-2; possible D gene TRBD1, 5 bases. This CDR3 spans 16 amino acids. CDR1 and CDR2 (germline): SNHLY, FYNNEI. Trimming cost V 6 bases and J 0 bases, with 14 bases left between them. The CDR3 spells CASRWGSLANTGELFF. The CDR3, as DNA: TGTGCCAGCAGGTGGGGCAGTTTAGCGAACACCGGGGAGCTGTTTTTT.

This clonotype has a handful of counts. The rearrangement uses TRBV2 and TRBJ2-3, with D unclear. From germline, CDR1 is SNHLY and CDR2 FYNNEI. The CDR3 is 12 residues long. V was pared by 8 bases and J by 0 bases, with 6 bases between. The CDR3 nucleotides read TGTGCCAGCTCGTGGAGCACAGATACGCAGTATTTT. Translation gives CASSWSTDTQYF.

The chain is built from TRBV7-8 and TRBJ1-6; maybe TRBD1 (5 bases). Trimming took off 8 bases at V and 7 bases at J, with 18 bases between the two ends. This CDR3 is built from 15 residues. CDR1 and CDR2 from the germline V gene are SGHVS and FQNEAQ. CDR3 DNA sequence: TGTGCCAGCTCGGGGCAGGGTGAAGGAAATTCACCCCTCCACTTT. The encoded protein is CASSGQGEGNSPLHF.

The V gene is TRBV7-3, the J gene TRBJ1-1; D is uncertain. The CDR3 has 13 amino acids. V lost 0 bases and J lost 11, with 13 bases in between. CDR1 and CDR2 from the germline V gene are SGHTA and FQGTGA. The CDR3 bases are TGTGCCAGCAGCTTAACGGCGGAGGGCGAGGCTTTCTTT. Translating gives CASSLTAEGEAFF.

The sample holds a few counts of this clonotype. This chain links TRBV10-3 with TRBJ1-4; possible D gene TRBD1, 5 bases. CDR3 length: 13 residues. V was shortened by 4 bases and J by 8 bases, with 11 bases between the two germline ends. Germline values: CDR1 ENHRY, CDR2 SYGVKD. The chain's CDR3 is CAISVSRDEKLFF. The CDR3 nucleotides read TGTGCCATCAGTGTCAGCAGGGACGAAAAACTGTTTTTT.

The rearrangement links TRBV29-1 to TRBJ2-7; a weak D match, TRBD2 (6 bases). Trimming pared 0 bases from V and 2 bases from J, leaving 8 bases between. Looked up from germline, CDR1 is SQVTM and CDR2 is ANQGSEA. The CDR3 covers 13 residues. Here the CDR3 reads CSVEDPGAYEQYF. CDR3 nucleotides: TGCAGCGTTGAAGATCCGGGGGCCTACGAGCAGTACTTC.

There are a few counts of this clonotype. This sequence joins TRBV20-1 and TRBJ2-3, with a possible D match to TRBD2 (5 bases). The CDR3 length is 12 residues. The V gene's germline CDR1 is DFQATT and CDR2 SNEGSKA (reference sequence). The V gene lost 7 bases and the J gene lost 6 bases, with 14 bases spanning the gap. This CDR3 reads CSVAEGPDTQYF. The CDR3 region has the DNA TGCAGTGTCGCCGAGGGTCCCGATACGCAGTATTTT.

Many counts were recorded for this clonotype. The chain joins TRBV12-3 or TRBV12-4 to TRBJ1-2; D is uncertain. The CDR3 sequence is 14 residues long. Between the trimmed V and J ends, which lost 5 bases and 3 bases, there was a span of 13 bases. CDR3 loop: CASSLDTLYYGYTF. The CDR3, as DNA: TGTGCCAGCAGTCTTGATACTCTATACTATGGCTACACCTTC.

The chain has TRBV29-1 and TRBJ1-1; D is possibly TRBD1 (5 bases). Germline V gene lookup returns CDR1 SQVTM and CDR2 ANQGSEA. Trimming stripped 7 bases from V and 5 bases from J, with 11 bases between. The length of the CDR3 is 11 residues. In nucleotides, the CDR3 is TGCAGCGAGGTACGGGGGACTGAAGCTTTCTTT. This encodes CSEVRGTEAFF.

Many counts were recorded for this clonotype. This rearrangement joins TRBV7-8 to TRBJ2-7; D is ambiguous. The CDR3 sequence is 12 residues long. Germline V gives CDR1 SGHVS, CDR2 FQNEAQ. Trimming removed 1 base from V and 5 bases from J, with 6 bases in between. CDR3 nucleotide sequence: TGTGCCAGCAGCTTAGTTCTCCACGAGCAGTACTTC. It is translated as CASSLVLHEQYF.

This chain's CDR3 is CASSLVDEQFF. CDR3 sequence (DNA): TGCGCCAGCAGCTTGGTCGATGAGCAGTTCTTC. The V call is TRBV5-1, the J call TRBJ2-1; D ambiguous. V was trimmed by 0 bases and J by 8 bases, leaving 3 bases between them. The germline CDR1 and CDR2 sequences are SGHRS and YFSETQ. The CDR3 is 11 amino acids.

This clonotype was recorded at least ten times. The chain recombines TRBV9 with TRBJ2-7; D might be TRBD1 (6 bases). Germline-derived CDR1 and CDR2 are SGDLS and YYNGEE. The CDR3 runs to 14 residues. V shed 4 bases and J shed 6 bases, with 17 bases lying between them. CDR3 protein: CASSRGGASIEQYF. CDR3 DNA: TGTGCCAGCAGCAGAGGGGGAGCGAGTATCGAGCAGTACTTC.

This clonotype was detected only a few times. The rearrangement uses TRBV7-9 and TRBJ1-1, with D uncertain. Germline CDR1 and CDR2: SEHNR and FQNEAQ (reference sequence). The CDR3 loop spans 12 amino acids. V was cut by 5 bases and J by 10 bases, with 14 bases left in between. The CDR3 loop reads CASSPVSPGAFF. The CDR3 nucleotides are TGTGCCAGCAGCCCGGTTTCCCCCGGAGCTTTCTTT.